Described below is a single T cell receptor (beta chain) sequence and its context. In assigning cohorts, the study relied on participant-reported clinical history. The V and J ends lost 5 bases and 6 bases, in that order; junction bases with no gene match: 9. The germline V gene has CDR1 SGHVS and CDR2 FNYEAQ. The length of the CDR3 is 16 residues. Authors' methods: By means of reference gene primer amplification, nucleated cell counts were estimated. The protocol was immunoSEQ multiplex PCR, while the TCRdb copy is restricted to in-frame clones and leaves out a portion. From that table come the V and J calls and clone size; the DNA was used to work out D and trimming. The sample has roughly 160,000 clones, 82% seen once; the top ten hold 15% to 20%. The data derive from a study of blood T cell repertoires in COVID-19.

The sequenced sample was PBMCs or T cells enriched from blood (not recorded which). The source of this sequence is a man aged 55-75 years who had recovered from COVID-19. The V gene is TRBV7-6, the J gene TRBJ1-5; 11 positions match TRBD1. The CDR3 DNA is TGTGCCAGCAGCCCGGGGACAGGGGGGGGACGTCAGCCCCAGCATTTT. Its translation is CASSPGTGGGRQPQHF.